The 24 T cell receptor beta chains below were found in one sample sequenced in a study of persistence of HIV-infected CD4 T cells. For these TCRs, the target antigens are not known. Sequencing used immunoSEQ version 4 in survey mode. Assay used: immunoSEQ multiplex PCR; TCRdb lists only in-frame clones, some missing. The sample lists roughly 43,000 clones, 80% to 90% occurring once. This nonspecific control used anti-CD3/anti-CD28 bead stimulation of CD4+ T cells. CD4+ T cells upregulating both CD40 ligand and CD69 were sorted as responding cells. Sequenced here: CD4+ T cells sorted from PBMCs after roughly 18-hour stimulation, sampled from a patient who received antiretroviral therapy. The receptors originated from an adult man with HIV who was CMV-seropositive.

The V call is TRBV6-1, the J call TRBJ1-3; D call uncertain. The CDR3 loop spans 12 amino acids. V dropped 1 base and J dropped 6 bases, with 4 bases sitting between them. The germline V gene encodes CDR1 MNHNS and CDR2 SASEGT. In DNA form, the CDR3 reads TGTGCCAGCAGTGAAGACGAAAACACCATATATTTT. As protein: CASSEDENTIYF.

This clone has a single count. The rearrangement uses TRBV7-8 and TRBJ1-4, with TRBD1 matching over 9 bases. J lost 8 bases, V lost 5 bases, and 6 bases had no gene match. CDR1 is SGHVS and CDR2 is FQNEAQ in the germline V gene. The CDR3 runs 14 residues. The CDR3 DNA is TGTGCCAGCAGCCCCGACAGGGGGATGGAAAAACTGTTTTTT. It is translated as CASSPDRGMEKLFF.

The rearrangement uses TRBV21-1 and TRBJ1-3. TRBV21-1 is a recognized pseudogene. This CDR3 is 16 amino acids long. Here the CDR3 DNA reads TGTGCCAGCAGCCTGAGGGGGGAATCCTCTGGAAACACCATATATTTT. Translating gives CASSLRGESSGNTIYF.

This clone has only one observation. This sequence joins TRBV7-6 and TRBJ1-6; tentative D call: TRBD1 (5 bases). The germline V and J ends were trimmed by 5 bases and 10 bases, with 18 bases remaining between them. The CDR3 covers 15 residues. The germline gives CDR1 SGHVS, CDR2 FNYEAQ. CDR3 nucleotide sequence: TGTGCCAGCAGCCGTACCCCCGCGGGGGACTCACCCCTCCACTTT. The encoded protein is CASSRTPAGDSPLHF.

This rearrangement joins TRBV7-2 to TRBJ1-1; D is undetermined. Germline CDR1 is SGHTA and CDR2 is FQGNSA. V gave up 2 bases and J gave up 0 bases, with 4 bases separating them. The CDR3 runs 13 residues. For the CDR3, the DNA is TGTGCCAGCAGCTTACAAGTGAACACTGAAGCTTTCTTT. Protein product: CASSLQVNTEAFF.

This sequence joins TRBV20-1 and TRBJ2-7, with D perhaps matching TRBD1 or TRBD2 (6 bases each). Germline V gene lookup returns CDR1 DFQATT and CDR2 SNEGSKA (reference sequence). The germline V and J ends were trimmed by 3 bases and 1 base, with 13 bases remaining between them. The length of the CDR3 is 14 residues. The CDR3 coding sequence is TGCAGTGCTAGTGGGGGGCGATTGTCCTACGAGCAGTACTTC. It translates to CSASGGRLSYEQYF.

The V and J genes are TRBV29-1 and TRBJ2-7; weak D call: TRBD1 (5 bases). Germline CDR1 is SQVTM and CDR2 is ANQGSEA. V was pared by 0 bases and J by 5 bases, with 14 bases between. This CDR3 contains 14 residues. As DNA, the CDR3 is TGCAGCGTTGAAGATCCGGCAGGGCGCAACGAGCAGTACTTC. Translation: CSVEDPAGRNEQYF.

The chain couples TRBV5-1 to TRBJ1-1; D is ambiguous. V dropped 3 bases and J dropped 2 bases, with 17 bases sitting between them. The CDR3 has 16 residues. Germline CDR1 and CDR2: SGHRS and YFSETQ. The CDR3 DNA sequence: TGCGCCAGCAGCTCGTTCCCAAGGGATGGCAACACTGAAGCTTTCTTT. The encoded protein is CASSSFPRDGNTEAFF.

V usage is TRBV6-5 and J usage is TRBJ1-6; 7 bases match TRBD1. CDR1 MNHEY and CDR2 SVGAGI come from the germline V gene. Trimming removed 8 bases from V and 10 bases from J; junction bases left unmatched: 5. This CDR3 is built from 12 residues. The CDR3 sequence: CASSRTGSPLHF. The CDR3 nucleotides are TGTGCCAGCTCACGGACAGGCTCACCCCTCCACTTT.

The chain employs TRBV29-1 and TRBJ2-1, with unresolved D. V lost 6 bases, J lost 9 bases, and 15 bases lay in between. CDR3 length: 12 residues. Germline CDR1 is SQVTM and CDR2 is ANQGSEA. CDR3 sequence (DNA): TGCAGCGTATTTAGGGCCATCGGTGAGCAGTTCTTC. Its translation is CSVFRAIGEQFF.

This clone was observed a handful of times. This sequence joins TRBV5-5 and TRBJ1-1, with TRBD1 matching over 7 bases. V was pared by 1 base and J by 3 bases, with 15 bases of the junction left unmatched. The germline CDR1 and CDR2 sequences are SGHKS and YYEKEE (reference sequence). The CDR3 loop spans 18 amino acids. The CDR3 region is CASSLLRQGFIKDTEAFF. The CDR3 DNA reads as TGTGCCAGCAGCTTGCTCCGACAGGGTTTTATTAAGGACACTGAAGCTTTCTTT.

The gene calls are TRBV6-5 and TRBJ1-2; no reliable D call. Germline CDR1 reads MNHEY; CDR2 reads SVGAGI. The CDR3 is made up of 15 amino acids. With 7 bases removed from V and 3 bases from J, the gap between germline ends came to 18 bases. Here the CDR3 DNA reads TGTGCCAGCAAGGAGTCAGGCAGCCAGTACTATGGCTACACCTTC. Residues: CASKESGSQYYGYTF.

V usage is TRBV6-5 and J usage is TRBJ1-6; D possibly corresponds to TRBD1 (6 bases). The CDR3 is 14 residues long. From germline, CDR1 is MNHEY and CDR2 SVGAGI. The V end lost 9 bases, the J end lost 7 bases, and 16 bases lay between the germline ends. The CDR3 sequence is CASLAQGSNSPLHF. DNA of the CDR3: TGTGCCAGTTTAGCACAGGGTTCAAATTCACCCCTCCACTTT.

The CDR3 loop reads CATSDSTTGEVNEQFF. The CDR3, as DNA: TGTGCCACCAGTGATTCGACGACAGGGGAGGTCAATGAGCAGTTCTTC. The chain recombines TRBV24-1 with TRBJ2-1, with 8 bases matching TRBD1. The V and J ends lost 2 bases and 6 bases, in that order; junction bases with no gene match: 8. The CDR3 is 16 residues long. Looked up from germline, CDR1 is KGHDR and CDR2 is SFDVKD.

This chain uses TRBV7-2 with TRBJ2-1; 8 nucleotides line up with TRBD2. CDR3 length: 14 amino acids. Germline CDR1 reads SGHTA; CDR2 reads FQGNSA. The V and J ends lost 4 bases and 6 bases, in that order; junction bases with no gene match: 5. CDR3 nucleotide sequence: TGTGCCAGCAGCTCTTTAGCGGGGAGCAATGAGCAGTTCTTC. Protein sequence: CASSSLAGSNEQFF.

This clone was counted once. The chain recombines TRBV7-8 with TRBJ1-6; perhaps TRBD1 as D (6 bases). The ends were cut back, 5 bases at V and 6 bases at J, with 17 bases in the middle. This CDR3 comprises 16 residues. The germline gives CDR1 SGHVS, CDR2 FQNEAQ. The CDR3 loop reads CASSPRGGPGNSPLHF. The DNA for the CDR3 is TGTGCCAGCAGCCCCCGAGGGGGGCCGGGTAATTCACCCCTCCACTTT.

This clone was observed a few times. This rearrangement joins TRBV5-6 to TRBJ1-6; D possibly corresponds to TRBD1 (6 bases). The V gene lost 5 bases and the J gene lost 8 bases, with 17 bases spanning the gap. Germline V gene sequence: CDR1 SGHDT, CDR2 YYEEEE. The CDR3 length is 15 residues. CDR3 amino acids: CASRPGGGRHSPLHF. The CDR3 coding sequence is TGTGCCAGCAGACCGGGGGGCGGGCGCCATTCACCCCTCCACTTT.

This chain joins TRBV28 and TRBJ1-6; tentative D call: TRBD1 (5 bases). Trimming removed 3 bases at V and 8 bases at J, with 8 bases between. The V gene's germline CDR1 is MDHEN and CDR2 SYDVKM. This CDR3 contains 13 residues. CDR3 sequence: CASSFDRYSPLHF. The CDR3 region has the DNA TGTGCCAGCAGTTTCGACAGATATTCACCCCTCCACTTT.

This clone was observed a few times. V usage is TRBV2 and J usage is TRBJ1-5; perhaps TRBD1 as D (6 bases). The CDR3 contains 13 residues. Trimming removed 7 bases from V and 5 bases from J, with 12 bases in between. Per germline, CDR1 SNHLY and CDR2 FYNNEI. For the CDR3, the DNA is TGTGCCAGCAAGGGGGACGGGGATCAGCCCCAGCATTTT. This encodes CASKGDGDQPQHF. Full variable domain (outside the CDR3, taken from reference TRBV2 and TRBJ1-5): EPEVTQTPSHQVTQMGQEVILRCVPISNHLYFYWYRQILGQKVEFLVSFYNNEISEKSEIFDDQFSVERPDGSNFTLKIRSTKLEDSAMYFCASKGDGDQPQHFGDGTRLSIL.

The chain joins TRBV7-9 to TRBJ1-1, with 7 bases fitting TRBD1. V was pared by 0 bases and J by 4 bases, with 2 bases of the junction left unmatched. This CDR3 contains 14 residues. CDR1 and CDR2 (germline): SEHNR, FQNEAQ (reference sequence). The CDR3 sequence is CASSLAAGGTEAFF. Written as DNA, the CDR3 is TGTGCCAGCAGCTTAGCAGCAGGGGGCACTGAAGCTTTCTTT.

CDR3 bases: TGCAGCGTTGCCCCGAGGGGGGGTAATGAAAAACTGTTTTTT. The encoded protein is CSVAPRGGNEKLFF. This chain joins TRBV29-1 and TRBJ1-4, with a weak D call TRBD1 (6 bases). The CDR3 spans 14 residues. Germline V gives CDR1 SQVTM, CDR2 ANQGSEA. Trimming shortened V by 4 bases and J by 4 bases, and 13 bases separated the two germline ends.

This chain joins TRBV12-5 and TRBJ2-2; D perhaps matches TRBD1 (5 bases). The CDR3 extends over 14 amino acids. Germline-derived CDR1 and CDR2 are LGHNT and FRNRAP. Trimming stripped 1 base from V and 6 bases from J, with 9 bases between. The CDR3 DNA reads as TGTGCTAGTGGTTTGGAAGGGGCCGCCGGGGAGCTGTTTTTT. Its protein product is CASGLEGAAGELFF.

The V call is TRBV7-2, the J call TRBJ2-7; 11 positions match TRBD1. The CDR3 loop spans 15 amino acids. CDR1 is SGHTA, CDR2 FQGNSA, per germline. The V gene end was trimmed by 2 bases and the J gene end by 3 bases; junction bases not matched to a gene: 3. Here the CDR3 reads CASSLMGTGGYEQYF. The CDR3 nucleotides read TGTGCCAGCAGCTTAATGGGGACAGGGGGCTACGAGCAGTACTTC.

CDR3 nucleotide sequence: TGTGCCAGCTCACCTCGGAGACTAGCGGTGAGCTCCTACGAGCAGTACTTC. It specifies CASSPRRLAVSSYEQYF. The chain links TRBV18 to TRBJ2-7; 9 bases line up with TRBD2. This CDR3 spans 17 amino acids. V shed 3 bases, J shed 0 bases, and the junction held 9 bases outside the gene matches. Germline V CDR1 and CDR2: KGHSH, LQKENI.